This T cell receptor (beta chain) is from a study of vaccination effects on CD4 cells after COVID-19 (dated by TCRdb to 2021 to 2024). For the study in its entirety: Across the study, the median time from the second dose to post-vaccine sampling was 72 days (range 14 to 241). Cultures from other donors in the study were sequenced with the Oncomine TCR Beta short-read assay on an Illumina iSeq 100. Altogether, 10 COVID-19 convalescent patients and 4 SARS-CoV-2-naive healthy vaccine recipients made up the full study. SARS-CoV-2 spike-specific CD4+ TCR repertoires were compared before and after mRNA vaccination in COVID-19 convalescent patients and in infection-naive vaccine recipients.

Results and caveats for the whole study, not just this receptor: The study was limited by a small number of convalescent patients, and early post-infection timepoints were lacking. Among healthy vaccine recipients, nearly all vaccine-induced clones were SARS-CoV-2 mono-reactive, and just 1 of 255 was cross-reactive with common cold coronaviruses. Clones induced by infection and clones induced by vaccination both contracted markedly at late timepoints after vaccination, which fits with T cell responses waning over time.

In the ViraFEST assay, PBMC were stimulated with viral peptide pools, and TCR sequencing was then used to find antigen-specific CD4+ T cell clonotypes based on their expansion. After around eleven days of culture, CD4+ T cells were isolated with the EasySep CD4+ T cell isolation kit. Participants received two doses of either the BNT162b2 or the mRNA-1273 mRNA SARS-CoV-2 vaccine. None of the healthy vaccine recipients had a prior SARS-CoV-2 infection, which was confirmed by nucleocapsid antibody tests that came back negative both before and after vaccination. Each well held around 2 million PBMC cultured in IMDM containing roughly 5% human AB serum, 8.5 to 10 IU/ml IL-2 and gentamicin, along with around 11 ug/ml peptides. Half of the culture medium was replaced with fresh IL-2-containing medium on days 3 and 7. Each peptide stimulation condition was cultured in triplicate wells unless otherwise noted. PBMC were separated from whole blood using Ficoll-Paque Plus gradient centrifugation and were then either cryopreserved at -140C or used fresh. The overlapping peptide pools covered the spike proteins of SARS-CoV-2 and of the common cold coronaviruses HCoV-NL63, HCoV-OC43 and HCoV-229E. The QIAamp micro DNA kit was used to extract genomic DNA from the cultured CD4+ T cells.

A remark on this clone: There is no known antigen for this receptor. One base away there is no much larger clone; base qualities are not given.

The library was prepared using the immunoSEQ multiplex PCR assay. DNA from the cultured, isolated CD4+ T cells was subjected to TCR beta CDR3 sequencing. The original pipeline was this. Non-productive TCR sequences were removed and reads were trimmed to the CDR3 region, keeping CDR3s of at least 7 amino acids. The MANAFEST web app was used to pick out antigen-specific clonotypes by comparing their expansion in peptide wells with that in reference cultures. To count as positive, a clone had to show expansion at FDR<0.05 compared with the reference and with all other wells, an odds ratio above 5, and a frequency above 0.1% in two replicate wells. A clonotype was called cross-reactive if it was significantly expanded both in SARS-CoV-2 spike wells and in at least one common cold coronavirus spike condition. CDR3 similarity was assessed by Levenshtein distance using the stringdist R package, and unrooted trees were constructed with ape in R 3.6.1. Sourced from immuneACCESS, this table was stored by TCRdb with only in-frame sequences that have V and J called. A share of the clones is absent; for the studies checked, an unresolved V gene accounts for under half, and the remainder has no known explanation. V and J calls and clone size come straight from that table; D and trimming were deduced from the DNA. Across this sample there are under 80,000 clones, with under 85% seen only once. The top ten constitute more than 0.85% of the sample.

CDR1 and CDR2, per the germline V gene (reference sequence), are GTSNPN and SVGIG. From the cysteine up to the phenylalanine, the CDR3 has a length of 14 residues. The sequence is cut down to CDR3 DNA, 42 bases in frame from base 1. A distance of 11 bases separates the germline ends of V and J, which lose 1 base and 4 bases respectively. This material consisted of CD4+ T cells from PBMCs cultured with HCoV-OC43 spike peptides, taken after COVID-19 vaccination. The sample's cell subset or site, from its label and the paper: HCoV-OC43 spike overlapping peptide pool stimulation. Rearrangement joined TRBV30 to TRBJ1-3; a tentative D call is TRBD1 (5 bases match). This receptor was taken from a human donor who received a COVID-19 vaccine. This receptor carries the CDR3 CAWSGGTRGNTIYF. The DNA sequence reads TGTGCCTGGAGTGGCGGGACGAGGGGAAACACCATATATTTT.